The 20 T cell receptor beta chains presented below share a single source sample, sequenced in a study of T-cell reconstitution after alpha-beta-depleted transplantation in children. A TCRbeta library incorporating unique molecular identifiers was prepared. TCRdb recomputed calls from the PCR reads with MiXCR, one row per CDR3 protein. The sample has about 610,000 distinct CDR3 sequences, over 9.5% seen once. The sequenced sample was PBMCs from the stem cell graft donor, obtained from the stem cell graft. The origin of the receptors is a human donor who donated a stem cell graft to a child with acute myeloid leukemia.

This clonotype was detected only a few times. The genes are TRBV7-2 and TRBJ2-7; D is possibly TRBD2 (9 bases). Trimming left V 5 bases short and J 6 bases short, with 23 bases between. Germline V gene sequence: CDR1 SGHTA, CDR2 FQGNSA. The length of the CDR3 is 16 residues. The CDR3 here is CASSLQPASGTGEQYF. CDR3 nucleotide sequence: TGTGCCAGCAGCCTCCAGCCGGCTAGCGGGACAGGCGAGCAGTACTTC.

A few counts support this clonotype. The rearrangement uses TRBV15 and TRBJ2-5, with D tentatively TRBD1 or TRBD2 (7 bases each). Looked up from germline, CDR1 is LNHNV and CDR2 is YYDKDF (reference sequence). The V end was cut by 1 base, the J end by 5 bases, with 23 bases between. This CDR3 has 18 amino acids. The CDR3 DNA is TGTGCCACCAGCAGAGGCCCCGTGGGAGGGGGCGCCGGGGAGACCCAGTACTTC. Amino acids: CATSRGPVGGGAGETQYF.

This clonotype has at least ten counts. This chain uses TRBV28 with TRBJ2-4; 7 nucleotides agree with TRBD2. Germline V gene data show CDR1 as MDHEN and CDR2 as SYDVKM. V was pared by 2 bases and J by 6 bases, with 4 bases of the junction left unmatched. The CDR3 spans 14 residues. The CDR3 region is CASSLGGSGNIQYF. The CDR3 DNA is TGTGCCAGCAGTTTAGGCGGGAGCGGAAACATTCAGTACTTC.

In its sample, this clonotype was seen many times. This sequence joins TRBV7-3 and TRBJ1-2; D is unresolved. CDR1 is SGHTA, CDR2 FQGTGA, per germline. CDR3 length equals 14 residues. The V and J ends lost 1 base and 4 bases respectively, with 10 bases between them. The CDR3 DNA sequence: TGTGCCAGCAGCTTAAATGCGGGGATCTATGGCTACACCTTC. It codes for CASSLNAGIYGYTF.

V usage is TRBV12-3 or TRBV12-4 and J usage is TRBJ2-1, with D perhaps TRBD1 (5 bases). The CDR3 runs 12 residues. V was shortened by 6 bases and J by 6 bases, with 9 bases between the two germline ends. DNA for the CDR3: TGTGCCAGCAGCCGCAGGGTCAATGAGCAGTTCTTC. It codes for CASSRRVNEQFF.

V is TRBV10-3 and J is TRBJ2-3; 15 bases are shared with TRBD2. Germline V CDR1 and CDR2: ENHRY, SYGVKD. This CDR3 contains 18 residues. V trimming: 9 bases; J trimming: 6 bases; junction bases outside the gene matches: 16. In DNA, the CDR3 is TGTGCCATTCGGGACTCCGGACTAGCGGGAGGGCCGAGGGATACGCAGTATTTT. Translated: CAIRDSGLAGGPRDTQYF.

This clonotype was observed a few times. The rearrangement links TRBV3-1 to TRBJ2-1, with D tentatively TRBD2 (5 bases). The germline V gene has CDR1 LGHDT and CDR2 YNNKEL (reference sequence). CDR3 length equals 17 residues. V shed 2 bases and J shed 0 bases, with 14 bases lying between them. DNA of the CDR3: TGTGCCAGCAGCCAAAAGGAGGACCCGCGCTCCTACAATGAGCAGTTCTTC. This sequence encodes CASSQKEDPRSYNEQFF.

The sample holds a few counts of this clonotype. The chain employs TRBV20-1 and TRBJ2-1; 13 bases fit TRBD2. This CDR3 has 14 residues. The trim removed 5 bases at V and 5 bases at J, leaving 3 bases unmatched. Germline loops: CDR1 DFQATT, CDR2 SNEGSKA (reference sequence). This chain's CDR3 is CSAPGTSGNNEQFF. The CDR3 DNA sequence: TGCAGTGCTCCCGGGACTAGCGGGAACAATGAGCAGTTCTTC.

This chain uses TRBV29-1 with TRBJ2-1, with TRBD2 identical over 9 bases. The CDR3 contains 13 residues. Germline V lookup: CDR1 SQVTM, CDR2 ANQGSEA. The J segment lost 8 bases and the V segment lost 5 bases, leaving 7 bases of the junction unmatched. CDR3: CSVCLAGRYEQFF. CDR3 nucleotide sequence: TGCAGCGTTTGTCTAGCGGGAAGGTATGAGCAGTTCTTC.

This clonotype was counted at least ten times. This sequence joins TRBV7-3 and TRBJ1-1; D not certain. Trimming cost V 0 bases and J 1 base, with 12 bases left between them. The germline V gene encodes CDR1 SGHTA and CDR2 FQGTGA. This CDR3 has 16 amino acids. Here the CDR3 reads CASSLTGTAANTEAFF. CDR3 DNA: TGTGCCAGCAGCTTAACCGGTACAGCTGCGAACACTGAAGCTTTCTTT.

This rearrangement joins TRBV29-1 to TRBJ1-1; D is possibly TRBD1 (6 bases). CDR3 length: 12 residues. Germline loops: CDR1 SQVTM, CDR2 ANQGSEA. V lost 7 bases to trimming and J lost 4 bases, with 13 bases between them. The CDR3 loop reads CSARDRSTEAFF. The CDR3 nucleotides read TGCAGCGCCCGCGACAGGAGCACTGAAGCTTTCTTT.

This clonotype was counted many times. The gene calls are TRBV9 and TRBJ2-2; 11 bases are a match to TRBD2. CDR1 is SGDLS and CDR2 is YYNGEE in the germline V gene. The V and J ends lost 2 bases and 3 bases, in that order; junction bases with no gene match: 3. The CDR3 has 16 residues. CDR3 region: CASSVSGRGDTGELFF. In nucleotides, the CDR3 is TGTGCCAGCAGCGTTAGCGGGAGGGGGGACACCGGGGAGCTGTTTTTT.

This clonotype was picked up a small number of times. The V call is TRBV7-2, the J call TRBJ2-5; 7 nucleotides align to TRBD1. The CDR3 runs to 17 residues. V gave up 5 bases and J gave up 1 base; unmatched junction bases: 13. Germline V lookup: CDR1 SGHTA, CDR2 FQGNSA. This CDR3 reads CASSALHRGLAQETQYF. The CDR3, as DNA: TGTGCCAGCAGCGCCCTTCACAGGGGTCTAGCCCAAGAGACCCAGTACTTC.

The table lists this clonotype with a few counts. This chain connects TRBV11-2 to TRBJ1-1; no definite D call. The CDR3 extends over 15 amino acids. CDR1 is SGHAT, CDR2 FQNNGV, per germline. V lost 2 bases and J lost 1, with 11 bases in between. The CDR3 sequence: CASSLSFRANTEAFF. For the CDR3, the DNA is TGTGCCAGCAGCTTAAGTTTTCGGGCGAACACTGAAGCTTTCTTT.

This clonotype has only a few counts. The V gene is TRBV6-1, the J gene TRBJ2-1, with TRBD2 matching 9 bases. The CDR3 covers 15 residues. The germline CDR1 and CDR2 sequences are MNHNS and SASEGT. V lost 0 bases to trimming and J lost 7 bases; unmatched junction nucleotides: 4. This CDR3 reads CASSEAGGRANEQFF. The CDR3, as DNA: TGTGCCAGCAGTGAAGCTGGCGGGAGGGCGAATGAGCAGTTCTTC.

This clonotype was seen a handful of times. The rearrangement uses TRBV7-9 and TRBJ1-1; D is unresolved. V lost 6 bases and J lost 0, with 11 bases in between. Germline lookup yields CDR1 SEHNR and CDR2 FQNEAQ (reference sequence). The CDR3 has 14 amino acids. This CDR3 is CASSSDSMNTEAFF. CDR3 nucleotides: TGTGCCAGCAGTTCCGATTCCATGAACACTGAAGCTTTCTTT.

On this clonotype itself: This may be a read error: a much more frequent sequence differs by one nucleotide. V gene TRBV6-9 combines with J gene TRBJ1-5; D is undetermined. V lost 8 bases, J lost 5 bases, and 1 base lay in between. The CDR3 spans 9 residues. Germline CDR1 and CDR2: MNHGY and SVAAGI. The CDR3 is CASDQPQHF. The CDR3 DNA follows: TGTGCCAGCGATCAGCCCCAGCATTTT.

This clonotype was detected many times. The chain is built from TRBV20-1 and TRBJ2-3; 7 bases fit TRBD2. The CDR3 spans 15 residues. Germline assignment: CDR1 DFQATT and CDR2 SNEGSKA (reference sequence). The trim removed 4 bases at V and 3 bases at J, leaving 10 bases unmatched. The CDR3 nucleotides read TGCAGTGCTATCGGGGGAGGGCCTGTGACAGATACGCAGTATTTT. Amino acids: CSAIGGGPVTDTQYF.

The rearrangement links TRBV20-1 to TRBJ2-1; 16 positions match TRBD2. The CDR3 totals 18 residues. CDR1 is DFQATT and CDR2 is SNEGSKA in the germline V gene (reference sequence). V dropped 0 bases and J dropped 4; count of bases not matched to a gene: 6. CDR3 coding DNA: TGCAGTGCTAGAGATTTCCAGGGACTAGCGGGAGGGTACAATGAGCAGTTCTTC. It specifies CSARDFQGLAGGYNEQFF.

This clonotype came up a few times. The gene calls are TRBV18 and TRBJ1-1; D remains ambiguous. V shed 2 bases and J shed 3 bases, with 10 bases lying between them. The CDR3 covers 14 residues. Germline V lookup: CDR1 KGHSH, CDR2 LQKENI. The CDR3 is CASSPEFGYTEAFF. Written as DNA, the CDR3 is TGTGCCAGCTCACCAGAGTTCGGGTACACTGAAGCTTTCTTT. Drawing the rest from reference TRBV18 and TRBJ1-1, the complete variable domain is NAGVMQNPRHLVRRRGQEARLRCSPMKGHSHVYWYRQLPEEGLKFMVYLQKENIIDESGMPKERFSAEFPKEGPSILRIQQVVRGDSAAYFCASSPEFGYTEAFFGQGTRLTVV.